The entry below gives a single TCR beta chain sequence along with its context. There is no known antigen for this receptor. No per-base quality is available; no much larger clone lies one base away. This specimen comes from a study of spatial heterogeneity in lung cancer (dated by TCRdb to between 2019 and 2020). With regard to the full study: The donors were about 71 patients from the lung TRACERx cohort who had early-stage, untreated non-small cell lung cancer. Follow-up PBMC samples were sequenced whenever available, with the median time to follow-up being two to three years after resection. More beta-chain than alpha-chain transcripts were consistently detected, likely reflecting higher beta-chain transcript abundance. In the raw uncorrected reads, each unique combination of TCR and UMI appeared on average more than ten times. In non-small cell lung cancer, the study quantitatively compared TCR alpha and beta repertoires across several tumor regions, matched nontumor lung, and blood. TCR repertoire features were related to nonsynonymous mutation counts determined by whole-exome sequencing of tumor tissue. At surgery, around 200 tumor regions, roughly 63 matched nontumor lung samples and more than 55 PBMC samples were TCR-sequenced for both alpha and beta chains. Study-level results and caveats: Additional single-cell paired TCR alpha and beta sequencing was considered necessary to confirm, at a functional level, the hypothesis that regional TCRs recognize regional mutations. Comparisons of baseline and follow-up blood repertoires included only around 13 patients. Ubiquitous expanded tumor TCRs were detected in blood more often at tumor resection than at routine follow-up.

What the time point label conveys for this sample: blood at routine non-recurrence follow-up after resection. Without any cell sorting, TCR sequencing was performed on whole RNA extracted either from tumor and nontumor lung tissue or from cryopreserved PBMC samples. Only patients with enough RNA available from two or more tumor regions were chosen for TCR sequencing. Receptor amplification or capture employed 5' RACE. The instrument was a NextSeq 500. The TCR library protocol attached a unique molecular identifier to each TCR cDNA molecule to allow correction of PCR and sequencing errors. From the authors' description of their analysis: TCR identification, UMI-based error correction and CDR3 extraction were performed with Decombinator tools. TCRs above a frequency of 2 per 1,000, corresponding to the top 1% of the tumor frequency distribution, were defined as expanded. Each repertoire was subsampled 100 times to 5,000 TCRs, after which Renyi diversity was computed with the R vegan package. CDR3 similarity networks were constructed using string-kernel similarity of amino acid triplets, with links drawn between CDR3s whose pairwise similarity was above 0.82. TCRdb trimmed the raw reads at Q25, called clones with MiXCR and kept productive beta chains. Each CDR3 protein gets just one entry, which takes the most common genes and DNA from the rows behind it. For this entry, the V and J calls and clone size follow TCRdb and not the study's own pipeline. The sample yields about 120,000 distinct CDR3 sequences; 10% to 15% were counted once. Roughly 17% of the sample goes to the ten largest clones.

V is clipped by 4 bases and J by 2 bases, and the sequence between their germline boundaries is 9 bases long. CDR1 and CDR2, per the germline V gene (reference sequence), are DFQATT and SNEGSKA. Spanning cysteine to phenylalanine, the CDR3 consists of 12 amino acids. CDR3 DNA only is kept here, 36 bases in frame from base 1. This specimen was PBMCs, taken at follow-up. The V and J segments used are TRBV20-1 and TRBJ2-7, with the D gene not confidently named. The receptor comes from a male donor with early-stage non-small cell lung cancer. The sequenced DNA: TGCAGTGCTACCGCGGACGCCTACGAGCAGTACTTC. This translates into CSATADAYEQYF.